The 10 T cell receptor beta chains given below trace back to one sample, sequenced in a study of T cell responses to AZD1222 COVID-19 vaccine. Data came from immunoSEQ multiplex PCR; TCRdb stores just in-frame clones and leaves some out. Of about 120,000 clones in the sample, about 89% were seen once. The source was peripheral blood, collected on day 0 of AZD1222 vaccination. Every receptor here comes from an adult in good health.

The chain has TRBV3-1 (or the pseudogene TRBV3-2) and TRBJ2-1; 7 bases fit TRBD2. The CDR3 is 15 amino acids. Germline lookup yields CDR1 LGHDT and CDR2 YNNKEL (reference sequence). V trimming: 1 base; J trimming: 8 bases; junction bases outside the gene matches: 8. CDR3: CASSQALASRDEQFF. The CDR3, as DNA: TGTGCCAGCAGCCAAGCACTAGCGTCTCGGGATGAGCAGTTCTTC.

This chain joins TRBV27 and TRBJ1-6, with 9 bases aligning to TRBD1. Losses at the gene ends were 6 bases for V and 10 bases for J; bases not matched to a gene: 10. This CDR3 comprises 15 residues. Germline-derived CDR1 and CDR2 are MNHEY and SMNVEV (reference sequence). CDR3 residues: CASRQRTGDGSPLHF. CDR3 bases: TGTGCCAGCAGGCAAAGGACAGGGGACGGATCACCCCTCCACTTT.

This clone was detected a few times. The chain couples TRBV19 to TRBJ1-5; unclear D gene. CDR1 and CDR2 (germline): LNHDA, SQIVND (reference sequence). The V gene lost 5 bases and the J gene lost 6 bases, with 11 bases spanning the gap. This CDR3 contains 13 residues. The CDR3 DNA is TGTGCCAGTAGTCTTACAGAGACTCAGCCCCAGCATTTT. This sequence encodes CASSLTETQPQHF. Full variable domain (rest looked up from reference TRBV19 and TRBJ1-5): DGGITQSPKYLFRKEGQNVTLSCEQNLNHDAMYWYRQDPGQGLRLIYYSQIVNDFQKGDIAEGYSVSREKKESFPLTVTSAQKNPTAFYLCASSLTETQPQHFGDGTRLSIL.

This chain uses TRBV30 with TRBJ1-2, with D perhaps TRBD1 (5 bases). Trimming pared 0 bases from V and 5 bases from J, leaving 16 bases between. The CDR3 contains 15 residues. Germline CDR1 is GTSNPN and CDR2 is SVGIG (reference sequence). The chain's CDR3 is CAWSVSGLPTYGYTF. The CDR3 region has the DNA TGTGCCTGGAGTGTTTCGGGACTCCCGACTTATGGCTACACCTTC. The whole variable domain, filled in from reference TRBV30 and TRBJ1-2, reads SQTIHQWPATLVQPVGSPLSLECTVEGTSNPNLYWYRQAAGRGLQLLFYSVGIGQISSEVPQNLSASRPQDRQFILSSKKLLLSDSGFYLCAWSVSGLPTYGYTFGSGTRLTVV.

The rearrangement joins TRBV5-1 to TRBJ2-5; no firm D call. V was trimmed by 2 bases and J by 2 bases, leaving 19 bases between them. CDR3 length: 17 residues. CDR1 is SGHRS and CDR2 is YFSETQ in the germline V gene. CDR3 amino acids: CASSFSASTQGQETQYF. CDR3 nucleotide sequence: TGCGCCAGCAGCTTCAGTGCGTCGACCCAAGGTCAAGAGACCCAGTACTTC.

This chain links TRBV28 with TRBJ2-2; D remains ambiguous. This CDR3 has 15 residues. The germline V gene encodes CDR1 MDHEN and CDR2 SYDVKM. V dropped 3 bases and J dropped 1 base, with 9 bases sitting between them. CDR3 residues: CASSLPLLNTGELFF. The DNA for the CDR3 is TGTGCCAGCAGTTTGCCCCTTCTGAACACCGGGGAGCTGTTTTTT.

The chain uses TRBV10-1 and TRBJ2-1; D is possibly TRBD2 (6 bases). The V and J ends lost 11 bases and 3 bases respectively, with 14 bases between them. From germline, CDR1 is WNHNN and CDR2 SYGVQD (reference sequence). The CDR3 is 13 residues long. The CDR3 sequence is CARTGTRYNEQFF. DNA for the CDR3: TGCGCCCGCACCGGGACTCGCTACAATGAGCAGTTCTTC.

This clone has a single count. This chain uses TRBV19 with TRBJ2-7; 8 bases are shared with TRBD2. Germline V lookup: CDR1 LNHDA, CDR2 SQIVND (reference sequence). V trimming: 5 bases; J trimming: 3 bases; junction bases outside the gene matches: 9. The CDR3 sequence is 15 residues long. The DNA for the CDR3 is TGTGCCAGTAGTCCCGACGCGGGAGGCATCTACGAGCAGTACTTC. This gives the protein CASSPDAGGIYEQYF.

This rearrangement joins TRBV14 to TRBJ1-2, with 7 positions matching TRBD1. The CDR3 covers 14 residues. V was clipped by 0 bases and J by 5 bases; unmatched bases: 3. In germline, CDR1 is SGHDN, CDR2 FVKESK. DNA of the CDR3: TGTGCCAGCAGCCAAGATCAGGGGGGTTATGGCTACACCTTC. It encodes CASSQDQGGYGYTF.

V and J are TRBV11-2 and TRBJ1-3; D is unclear. Trimming removed 5 bases from V and 2 bases from J, with 13 bases in between. The CDR3 is 15 residues long. Germline V gene lookup returns CDR1 SGHAT and CDR2 FQNNGV. In DNA, the CDR3 is TGTGCCAGCAGCCACCGACCTGGCCCTGGAAACACCATATATTTT. Residues: CASSHRPGPGNTIYF.